Presented here are 32 T cell receptor beta chains from one specimen sequenced in a study of cytomegalovirus exposure and HLA in healthy donors. 13 Jbeta primers and 60 Vbeta primers were used for the PCR. Data came from immunoSEQ multiplex PCR; TCRdb stores just in-frame clones and leaves some out. The sample has fewer than 200,000 clones, roughly four fifths seen once. Input material: PBMCs. All receptors come from a man aged 50 to 59 in good health and CMV-seronegative.

The chain has TRBV4-3 and TRBJ1-2; 8 bases are a match to TRBD1. Germline CDR1 reads LGHNA; CDR2 reads YSLEER. V shed 8 bases and J 1 base; nucleotides not matched to a gene: 9. CDR3 length: 15 amino acids. CDR3 in amino acids: CASQPDRGYNYGYTF. For the CDR3, the DNA is TGCGCCAGCCAACCCGACAGGGGATATAACTATGGCTACACCTTC.

The J gene is TRBJ1-2, the V gene TRBV18; 7 nucleotides agree with TRBD1. With V trimmed by 4 bases and J by 3 bases, 11 bases remained unmatched. The CDR3 has 16 amino acids. CDR1 is KGHSH, CDR2 LQKENI, per germline. CDR3 sequence (DNA): TGTGCCAGCTCACAAAATACAGGGGTTAAGGACTATGGCTACACCTTC. It translates to CASSQNTGVKDYGYTF.

The V and J genes are TRBV9 and TRBJ2-5; possible D gene TRBD2, 7 bases. Germline V gives CDR1 SGDLS, CDR2 YYNGEE. Trimming took off 7 bases at V and 4 bases at J, with 17 bases between the two ends. The CDR3 sequence is 14 residues long. The CDR3: CASGGGGGLETQYF. The CDR3 coding sequence is TGTGCCAGCGGGGGAGGGGGGGGTTTAGAGACCCAGTACTTC. Full variable domain (missing parts from reference TRBV9 and TRBJ2-5): DSGVTQTPKHLITATGQRVTLRCSPRSGDLSVYWYQQSLDQGLQFLIQYYNGEERAKGNILERFSAQQFPDLHSELNLSSLELGDSALYFCASGGGGGLETQYFGPGTRLLVL.

V gene TRBV30 combines with J gene TRBJ1-3; D not resolved. CDR1 and CDR2 from the germline V gene are GTSNPN and SVGIG (reference sequence). The CDR3 extends over 14 amino acids. Trimming stripped 1 base from V and 0 bases from J, with 7 bases between. CDR3: CAWSAKVSGNTIYF. CDR3 sequence (DNA): TGTGCCTGGAGTGCTAAAGTCTCTGGAAACACCATATATTTT.

The rearrangement uses TRBV7-6 and TRBJ1-5; 9 nucleotides line up with TRBD1. CDR3 length: 16 amino acids. V shed 1 base, J shed 4 bases, and the junction held 5 bases outside the gene matches. Germline assignment: CDR1 SGHVS and CDR2 FNYEAQ. The CDR3 DNA sequence: TGTGCCAGCAGCTTAGGCACCGGGACAGGGAATCAGCCCCAGCATTTT. It is translated as CASSLGTGTGNQPQHF.

This clone was counted a few times. V gene TRBV28 combines with J gene TRBJ1-2, with 8 positions matching TRBD1. Germline trimming cut 2 bases from V and 7 bases from J; bases unmatched to any gene: 6. CDR3 length: 14 residues. Germline V CDR1 and CDR2: MDHEN, SYDVKM. CDR3 nucleotide sequence: TGTGCCAGCAGTTTAAACAGGGGGAATGGTGGCTACACCTTC. This sequence encodes CASSLNRGNGGYTF.

CDR3 sequence (DNA): TGTGCCAGCAGTCTACAGGGGGCCAATCAGCCCCAGCATTTT. Its protein product is CASSLQGANQPQHF. This chain uses TRBV28 with TRBJ1-5, with TRBD1 identical over 9 bases. CDR3 length: 14 amino acids. Germline trimming cut 5 bases from V and 3 bases from J; bases unmatched to any gene: 2. Per the germline V gene, CDR1 is MDHEN and CDR2 is SYDVKM.

This clone was counted a single time. The chain joins TRBV6-7 to TRBJ2-2, with 11 bases fitting TRBD2. TRBV6-7 is marked as an open reading frame, function uncertain. The CDR3 is 16 residues long. The V and J ends lost 6 bases and 5 bases, in that order; junction bases with no gene match: 8. This chain's CDR3 is CASRSQTSGKTGELFF. In DNA, the CDR3 is TGTGCCAGCAGGTCCCAGACTAGCGGGAAGACCGGGGAGCTGTTTTTT.

The chain links TRBV11-2 to TRBJ2-7; possible D gene TRBD1, 6 bases. Germline CDR1 is SGHAT and CDR2 is FQNNGV. The CDR3 consists of 15 residues. Trimming cost V 1 base and J 2 bases, with 12 bases left between them. The CDR3 spells CASSLAQGPPYEQYF. DNA of the CDR3: TGTGCCAGCAGCTTAGCGCAGGGGCCCCCCTACGAGCAGTACTTC. Full variable domain (missing parts from reference TRBV11-2 and TRBJ2-7): EAGVAQSPRYKIIEKRQSVAFWCNPISGHATLYWYQQILGQGPKLLIQFQNNGVVDDSQLPKDRFSAERLKGVDSTLKIQPAKLEDSAVYLCASSLAQGPPYEQYFGPGTRLTVT.

The chain links TRBV4-3 to TRBJ2-6, with 8 nucleotides matching TRBD2. Unmatched junction bases numbered 6, after V lost 5 bases and J lost 0 bases. Germline CDR1 LGHNA, CDR2 YSLEER. CDR3 length: 17 amino acids. The CDR3 here is CASSSGAGGSGANVLTF. CDR3 coding DNA: TGCGCCAGCAGCTCGGGGGCGGGGGGCTCTGGGGCCAACGTCCTGACTTTC.

This chain joins TRBV6-6 and TRBJ2-7, with D maybe TRBD1 (5 bases). Germline V gene sequence: CDR1 MNHNY, CDR2 SVGAGI (reference sequence). The V and J ends lost 7 bases and 1 base respectively, with 5 bases between them. This CDR3 has 11 residues. The CDR3 region is CASKGSYEQYF. CDR3 coding DNA: TGTGCCAGCAAGGGGTCCTACGAGCAGTACTTC.

There are a few counts of this clone. The J gene is TRBJ1-2, the V gene TRBV6-5, with D hard to call. Germline CDR1 reads MNHEY; CDR2 reads SVGAGI. Deletions cut 0 bases from V and 12 bases from J, with 20 bases between. This CDR3 contains 15 residues. CDR3 loop: CASSYSILPPINHTF. Written as DNA, the CDR3 is TGTGCCAGCAGTTACTCGATACTTCCACCGATAAACCACACCTTC.

The chain has TRBV9 and TRBJ2-7; TRBD1 might be the D (5 bases). Germline V gene lookup returns CDR1 SGDLS and CDR2 YYNGEE. Trimming cost V 4 bases and J 2 bases, with 16 bases left between them. This CDR3 is 15 amino acids long. The CDR3 protein is CASSLDRPRTYEQYF. The CDR3 DNA is TGTGCCAGCAGCCTCGACAGACCCCGTACCTACGAGCAGTACTTC.

The chain combines TRBV11-2 with TRBJ1-1; weak D call: TRBD1 (6 bases). The V and J ends lost 1 base and 4 bases respectively, with 13 bases between them. The germline CDR1 and CDR2 sequences are SGHAT and FQNNGV. The CDR3 sequence is 15 residues long. The CDR3 loop reads CASSLGMGGPTEAFF. DNA of the CDR3: TGTGCCAGCAGCTTAGGGATGGGGGGGCCCACTGAAGCTTTCTTT.

The V gene is TRBV28, the J gene TRBJ2-5; 7 nucleotides align to TRBD1. The CDR3 is made up of 16 amino acids. Losses at the gene ends were 2 bases for V and 5 bases for J; bases not matched to a gene: 11. Germline CDR1 is MDHEN and CDR2 is SYDVKM. As DNA, the CDR3 is TGTGCCAGCAGTTTAGGGGATAGGGGGCGAAAGGAGACCCAGTACTTC. This gives the protein CASSLGDRGRKETQYF.

This clone was detected only once. This chain connects TRBV7-2 to TRBJ1-2; 7 bases map to TRBD1. Germline trimming cut 1 base from V and 5 bases from J; bases unmatched to any gene: 13. CDR1 and CDR2 from the germline V gene are SGHTA and FQGNSA. CDR3 length equals 17 residues. The CDR3 reads CASSLVVGGSTHYGYTF. The DNA for the CDR3 is TGTGCCAGCAGCTTAGTCGTAGGGGGCTCTACTCATTATGGCTACACCTTC.

This sequence joins TRBV4-1 and TRBJ1-2; the D gene is possibly TRBD1 (5 bases). This CDR3 is built from 14 residues. The V end lost 4 bases, the J end lost 4 bases, and 13 bases lay between the germline ends. CDR1 is MGHRA and CDR2 is YSYEKL in the germline V gene. CDR3 in amino acids: CASSPQGVGYGYTF. The DNA of the CDR3 is TGCGCCAGCAGCCCCCAAGGGGTGGGCTATGGCTACACCTTC.

This chain uses TRBV7-2 with TRBJ2-2; TRBD1 aligns across 9 bases. The CDR3 is 16 amino acids. With V trimmed by 1 base and J by 4 bases, 4 bases remained unmatched. Germline V CDR1 and CDR2: SGHTA, FQGNSA. The CDR3 nucleotides are TGTGCCAGCAGCTTAGGGTGGACAGGGGCCACCGGGGAGCTGTTTTTT. Translation: CASSLGWTGATGELFF.

The chain is built from TRBV28 and TRBJ2-7; perhaps TRBD1 as D (5 bases). The CDR3 contains 13 residues. Germline V gene data show CDR1 as MDHEN and CDR2 as SYDVKM. The V end lost 5 bases, the J end lost 3 bases, and 11 bases lay between the germline ends. In DNA form, the CDR3 reads TGTGCCAGCAGTAATCGTAGGGGCTACGAGCAGTACTTC. This sequence encodes CASSNRRGYEQYF.

This clone appeared a few times. The chain couples TRBV5-4 to TRBJ1-1; D is unclear. V shed 5 bases and J shed 2 bases, with 7 bases lying between them. The CDR3 contains 12 residues. Germline-derived CDR1 and CDR2 are SGHNT and YYREEE (reference sequence). CDR3 coding DNA: TGTGCCAGCAGTTCGGGAAACACTGAAGCTTTCTTT. Its translation: CASSSGNTEAFF. The variable domain in full, with the rest retrieved from reference TRBV5-4 and TRBJ1-1, is ETGVTQSPTHLIKTRGQQVTLRCSSQSGHNTVSWYQQALGQGPQFIFQYYREEENGRGNFPPRFSGLQFPNYSSELNVNALELDDSALYLCASSSGNTEAFFGQGTRLTVV.

This chain joins TRBV19 and TRBJ1-3; D possibly corresponds to TRBD1 (6 bases). The V end was cut by 9 bases, the J end by 2 bases, with 14 bases between. In germline, CDR1 is LNHDA, CDR2 SQIVND (reference sequence). The CDR3 contains 14 residues. The CDR3 nucleotides read TGTGCCAGCACTAAAGGGGGAACTGGAAACACCATATATTTT. Its protein is CASTKGGTGNTIYF.

The gene calls are TRBV28 and TRBJ2-1, with D uncertain. Trimming pared 3 bases from V and 8 bases from J, leaving 14 bases between. In germline, CDR1 is MDHEN, CDR2 SYDVKM. The length of the CDR3 is 14 residues. For the CDR3, the DNA is TGTGCCAGCAGTTTTTCTACCCCCGCGTATGAGCAGTTCTTC. Its protein product is CASSFSTPAYEQFF.

The V gene is TRBV28, the J gene TRBJ1-2, with TRBD1 identical over 12 bases. Germline loops: CDR1 MDHEN, CDR2 SYDVKM. V gave up 6 bases and J gave up 7 bases; unmatched junction bases: 12. CDR3 length equals 16 residues. The CDR3 sequence: CASRLPSGTGGSGYTF. The CDR3 DNA follows: TGTGCCAGCAGACTACCCTCCGGGACAGGGGGCAGTGGCTACACCTTC.

Details on this clone: This sample includes further DNA sequences coding for the same CDR3. The rearrangement uses TRBV6-1 and TRBJ2-3, with unresolved D. Deletions cut 10 bases from V and 0 bases from J, with 14 bases between. Germline CDR1 MNHNS, CDR2 SASEGT. CDR3 size: 14 residues. Here the CDR3 DNA reads TGTGCCAACTCACCGAGAACCAGCACAGATACGCAGTATTTT. Its protein product is CANSPRTSTDTQYF.

J is TRBJ2-5 and V is TRBV5-3; D not resolved. TRBV5-3 is assigned to the ORF class and has an uncertain function. This CDR3 comprises 14 residues. V dropped 4 bases and J dropped 2 bases, with 12 bases sitting between them. The CDR3 region has the DNA TGTGCCAGAAGCGCTAATGACAAACAAGAGACCCAGTACTTC. Its protein product is CARSANDKQETQYF.

The gene calls are TRBV5-6 and TRBJ1-5; D remains unclear. The V end lost 1 base, the J end lost 4 bases, and 6 bases lay between the germline ends. Per germline, CDR1 SGHDT and CDR2 YYEEEE. CDR3 length: 13 amino acids. The DNA for the CDR3 is TGTGCCAGCAGCTTGAGGGAGAATCAGCCCCAGCATTTT. This sequence encodes CASSLRENQPQHF.

This chain links TRBV5-5 with TRBJ2-7; 9 bases are a match to TRBD1. V was pared by 4 bases and J by 9 bases, with 8 bases of the junction left unmatched. The CDR3 contains 13 residues. Germline V gives CDR1 SGHKS, CDR2 YYEKEE (reference sequence). CDR3 residues: CASSPWDREAQYF. Written as DNA, the CDR3 is TGTGCCAGCAGCCCATGGGACAGGGAGGCGCAGTACTTC.

The CDR3 DNA sequence: TGTGCCATCAGCGAGACGGACAGGGCGGACACTGAAGCTTTCTTT. Protein: CAISETDRADTEAFF. This chain uses TRBV10-3 with TRBJ1-1; TRBD1 agrees at 8 bases. Germline V gives CDR1 ENHRY, CDR2 SYGVKD. V was clipped by 6 bases and J by 3 bases; unmatched bases: 9. This CDR3 is built from 15 residues.

This chain links TRBV5-6 with TRBJ2-3; 9 nucleotides align to TRBD2. The CDR3 loop spans 16 amino acids. Germline loops: CDR1 SGHDT, CDR2 YYEEEE. V was pared by 5 bases and J by 3 bases, with 10 bases of the junction left unmatched. The CDR3 loop reads CASRQRGATGTDTQYF. DNA for the CDR3: TGTGCCAGCAGGCAGCGGGGGGCCACTGGGACAGATACGCAGTATTTT.

The chain couples TRBV28 to TRBJ2-7; tentatively, D is TRBD1 (5 bases). V lost 5 bases and J lost 4, with 24 bases in between. The germline V gene has CDR1 MDHEN and CDR2 SYDVKM. This CDR3 spans 17 amino acids. The chain's CDR3 is CASSPSAAGKFIYEQYF. CDR3 sequence (DNA): TGTGCCAGCAGTCCCAGCGCGGCAGGGAAATTTATTTACGAGCAGTACTTC.

The chain joins TRBV9 to TRBJ1-3, with D maybe TRBD1 (5 bases). Trimming left V 0 bases short and J 4 bases short, with 17 bases between. The CDR3 length is 17 residues. The germline V gene encodes CDR1 SGDLS and CDR2 YYNGEE. The CDR3 protein is CASSVDKFQGAGNTIYF. CDR3 nucleotides: TGTGCCAGCAGCGTAGATAAATTCCAGGGTGCAGGAAACACCATATATTTT.

The chain employs TRBV7-2 and TRBJ2-7, with D perhaps matching TRBD1 (5 bases). Trimming shortened V by 1 base and J by 4 bases, and 11 bases separated the two germline ends. The CDR3 extends over 14 amino acids. The V gene's germline CDR1 is SGHTA and CDR2 FQGNSA. The CDR3 DNA reads as TGTGCCAGCAGCTTAGATCCAGGGCCTTACGAGCAGTACTTC. Its translation: CASSLDPGPYEQYF.